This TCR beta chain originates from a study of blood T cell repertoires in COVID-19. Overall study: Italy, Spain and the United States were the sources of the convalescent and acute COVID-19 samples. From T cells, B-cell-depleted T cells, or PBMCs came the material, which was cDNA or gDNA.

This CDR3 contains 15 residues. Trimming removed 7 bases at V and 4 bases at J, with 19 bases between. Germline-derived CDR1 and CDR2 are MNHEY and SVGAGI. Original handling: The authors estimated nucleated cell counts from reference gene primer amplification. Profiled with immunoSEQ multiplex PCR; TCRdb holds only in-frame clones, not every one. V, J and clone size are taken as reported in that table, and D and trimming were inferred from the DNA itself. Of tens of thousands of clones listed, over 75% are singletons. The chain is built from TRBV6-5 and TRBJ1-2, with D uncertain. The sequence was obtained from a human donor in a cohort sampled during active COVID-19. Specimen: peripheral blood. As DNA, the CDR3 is TGTGCCAGCAATCGGGCAGGACTGCTGCCCTATGGCTACACCTTC. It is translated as CASNRAGLLPYGYTF.